Listed here is a single T cell receptor beta chain. Antigen: not known. The source of the sample is a study of cytomegalovirus exposure and HLA in healthy donors. Study observations and caveats: Follow-up analysis found HLA locus-dependent TCR association rates, highest for DRB1 and lowest for HLA-C. In a later analysis, 15,000 to 20,000 TCR beta sequences were associated with HLA alleles at 0.05 false discovery rate.

J was trimmed by 5 bases and V by 1 base; bases with no gene match: 8. Germline CDR1 and CDR2: SGHRS and YFSETQ. This CDR3 is 16 amino acids long. Primers: 60 Vbeta forward and 13 Jbeta reverse. TCRdb's copy holds only in-frame clones and misses some; the assay was immunoSEQ multiplex PCR. The table lists around 92,000 clones, 80% of them singletons. The source is a man aged 18 to 35 in good health and CMV-seronegative. The sample was PBMCs. The chain couples TRBV5-1 to TRBJ2-2; 7 bases line up with TRBD1. The chain's CDR3 is CASSLSGGVGTGELFF. The CDR3 DNA sequence: TGCGCCAGCAGCTTGTCAGGGGGAGTAGGGACCGGGGAGCTGTTTTTT.